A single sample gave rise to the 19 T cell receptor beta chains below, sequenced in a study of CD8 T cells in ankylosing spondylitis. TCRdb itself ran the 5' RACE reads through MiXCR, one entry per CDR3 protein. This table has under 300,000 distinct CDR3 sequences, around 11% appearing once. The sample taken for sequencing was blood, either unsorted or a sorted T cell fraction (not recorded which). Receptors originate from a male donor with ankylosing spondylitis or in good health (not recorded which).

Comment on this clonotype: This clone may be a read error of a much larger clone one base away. The DNA for the CDR3 is TGCAGTGCTTCCATAGTGGGAGGGGCCTACGAGCAGTACTTC. Its translation is CSASIVGGAYEQYF. The chain couples TRBV20-1 to TRBJ2-7, with 7 bases that match TRBD2. This CDR3 comprises 14 residues. Germline V gene sequence: CDR1 DFQATT, CDR2 SNEGSKA (reference sequence). V was clipped by 5 bases and J by 2 bases; unmatched bases: 9.

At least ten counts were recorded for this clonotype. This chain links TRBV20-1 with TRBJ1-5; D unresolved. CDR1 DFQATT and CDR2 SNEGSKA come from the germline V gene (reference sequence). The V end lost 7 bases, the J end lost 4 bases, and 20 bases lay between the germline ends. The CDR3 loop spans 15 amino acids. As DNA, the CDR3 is TGCAGTGTTAAGAAACGGGCAGATCATAATCAGCCCCAGCATTTT. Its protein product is CSVKKRADHNQPQHF.

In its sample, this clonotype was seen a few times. The CDR3 sequence is CASSELAGDVGELFF. For the CDR3, the DNA is TGTGCCAGCAGCGAGTTAGCGGGAGACGTCGGGGAGCTGTTTTTT. The genes are TRBV7-9 and TRBJ2-2; TRBD2 matches 9 bases. The CDR3 covers 15 residues. CDR1 and CDR2 from the germline V gene are SEHNR and FQNEAQ (reference sequence). V was clipped by 5 bases and J by 7 bases; unmatched bases: 8.

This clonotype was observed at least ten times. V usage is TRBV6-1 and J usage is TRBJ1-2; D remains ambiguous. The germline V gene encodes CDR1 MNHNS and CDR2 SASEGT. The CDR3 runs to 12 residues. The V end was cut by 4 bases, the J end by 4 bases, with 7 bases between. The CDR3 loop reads CASSGWGYGYTF. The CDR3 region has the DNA TGTGCCAGCAGTGGTTGGGGCTATGGCTACACCTTC.

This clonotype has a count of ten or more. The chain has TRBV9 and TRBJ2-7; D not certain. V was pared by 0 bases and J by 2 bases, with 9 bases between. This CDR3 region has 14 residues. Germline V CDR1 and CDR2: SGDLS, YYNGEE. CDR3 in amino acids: CASSVDKRPYEQYF. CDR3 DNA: TGTGCCAGCAGCGTAGATAAACGTCCCTACGAGCAGTACTTC.

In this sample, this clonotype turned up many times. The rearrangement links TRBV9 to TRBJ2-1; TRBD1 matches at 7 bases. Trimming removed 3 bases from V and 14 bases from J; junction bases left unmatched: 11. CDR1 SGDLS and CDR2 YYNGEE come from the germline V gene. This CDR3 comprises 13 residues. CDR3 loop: CASSAPLDRVEFF. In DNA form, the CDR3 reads TGTGCCAGCAGCGCGCCGCTTGACAGGGTGGAGTTCTTC.

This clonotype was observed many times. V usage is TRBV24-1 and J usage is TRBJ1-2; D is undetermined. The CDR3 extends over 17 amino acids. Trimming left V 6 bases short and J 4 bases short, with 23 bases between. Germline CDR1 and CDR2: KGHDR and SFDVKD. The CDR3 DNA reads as TGTGCCACCAGTACCCCCAGCCGTGAGTCGAAGGGCTATGGCTACACCTTC. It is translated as CATSTPSRESKGYGYTF.

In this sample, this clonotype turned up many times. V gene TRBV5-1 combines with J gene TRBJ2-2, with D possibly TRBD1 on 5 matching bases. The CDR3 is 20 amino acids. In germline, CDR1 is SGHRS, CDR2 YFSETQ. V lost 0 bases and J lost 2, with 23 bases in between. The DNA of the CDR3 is TGCGCCAGCAGCTTGGGTGCGTGGGCCCGATCGGACAAAAACACCGGGGAGCTGTTTTTT. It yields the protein CASSLGAWARSDKNTGELFF.

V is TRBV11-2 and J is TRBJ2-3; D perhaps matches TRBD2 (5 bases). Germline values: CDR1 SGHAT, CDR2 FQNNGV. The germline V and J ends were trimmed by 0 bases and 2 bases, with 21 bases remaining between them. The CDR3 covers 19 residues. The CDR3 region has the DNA TGTGCCAGCAGCTTAGATCTAAGAGGTTTCGGCGGGCACACAGATACGCAGTATTTT. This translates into CASSLDLRGFGGHTDTQYF.

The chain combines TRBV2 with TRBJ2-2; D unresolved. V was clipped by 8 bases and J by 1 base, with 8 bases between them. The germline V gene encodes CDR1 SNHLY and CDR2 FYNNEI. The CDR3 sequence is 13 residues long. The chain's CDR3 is CASLGRNTGELFF. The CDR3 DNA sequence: TGTGCCAGCTTAGGACGGAACACCGGGGAGCTGTTTTTT.

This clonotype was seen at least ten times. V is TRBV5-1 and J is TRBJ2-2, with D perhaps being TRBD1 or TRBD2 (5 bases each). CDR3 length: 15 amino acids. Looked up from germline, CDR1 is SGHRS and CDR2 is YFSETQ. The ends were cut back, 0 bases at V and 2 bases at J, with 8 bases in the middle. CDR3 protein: CASSLAGDNTGELFF. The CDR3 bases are TGCGCCAGCAGCTTGGCCGGGGACAACACCGGGGAGCTGTTTTTT. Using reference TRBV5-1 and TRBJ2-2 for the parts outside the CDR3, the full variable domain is KAGVTQTPRYLIKTRGQQVTLSCSPISGHRSVSWYQQTPGQGLQFLFEYFSETQRNKGNFPGRFSGRQFSNSRSEMNVSTLELGDSALYLCASSLAGDNTGELFFGEGSRLTVL.

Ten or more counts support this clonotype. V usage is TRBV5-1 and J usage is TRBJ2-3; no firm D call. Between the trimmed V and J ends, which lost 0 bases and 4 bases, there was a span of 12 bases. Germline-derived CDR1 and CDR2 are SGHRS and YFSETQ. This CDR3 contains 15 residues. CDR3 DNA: TGCGCCAGCAGCTTGGGAACGCAAGGAGCAGATACGCAGTATTTT. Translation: CASSLGTQGADTQYF.

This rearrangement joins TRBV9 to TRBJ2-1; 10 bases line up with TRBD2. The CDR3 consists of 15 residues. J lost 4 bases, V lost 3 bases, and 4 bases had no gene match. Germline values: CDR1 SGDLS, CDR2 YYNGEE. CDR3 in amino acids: CASSGGLAEYNEQFF. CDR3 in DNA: TGTGCCAGCAGCGGAGGACTAGCGGAGTACAATGAGCAGTTCTTC.

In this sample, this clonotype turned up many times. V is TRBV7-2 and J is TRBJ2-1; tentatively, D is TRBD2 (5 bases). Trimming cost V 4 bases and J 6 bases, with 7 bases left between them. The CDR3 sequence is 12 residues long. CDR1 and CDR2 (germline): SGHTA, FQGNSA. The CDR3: CASSSRVNEQFF. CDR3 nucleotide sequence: TGTGCCAGCAGCTCGCGGGTCAATGAGCAGTTCTTC.

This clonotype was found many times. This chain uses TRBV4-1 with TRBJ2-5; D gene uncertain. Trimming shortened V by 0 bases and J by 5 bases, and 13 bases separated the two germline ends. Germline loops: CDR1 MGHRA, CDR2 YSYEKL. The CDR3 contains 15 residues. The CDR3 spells CASSQDEWGMETQYF. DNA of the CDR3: TGCGCCAGCAGCCAAGATGAATGGGGAATGGAGACCCAGTACTTC.

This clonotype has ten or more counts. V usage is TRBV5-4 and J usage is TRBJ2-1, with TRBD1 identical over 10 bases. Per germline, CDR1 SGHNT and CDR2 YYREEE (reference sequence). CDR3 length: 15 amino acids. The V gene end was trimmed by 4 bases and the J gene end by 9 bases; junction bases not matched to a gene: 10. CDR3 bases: TGTGCCAGCAGCCCAACTCGGGACAGGGGCGGTGAGCAGTTCTTC. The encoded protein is CASSPTRDRGGEQFF.

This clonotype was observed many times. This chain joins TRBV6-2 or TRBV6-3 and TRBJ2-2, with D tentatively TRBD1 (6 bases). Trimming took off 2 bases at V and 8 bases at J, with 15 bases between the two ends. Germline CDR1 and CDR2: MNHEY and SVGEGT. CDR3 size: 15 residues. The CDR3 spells CASSYPPDRPGELFF. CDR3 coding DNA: TGTGCCAGCAGTTACCCTCCCGACAGGCCTGGGGAGCTGTTTTTT.

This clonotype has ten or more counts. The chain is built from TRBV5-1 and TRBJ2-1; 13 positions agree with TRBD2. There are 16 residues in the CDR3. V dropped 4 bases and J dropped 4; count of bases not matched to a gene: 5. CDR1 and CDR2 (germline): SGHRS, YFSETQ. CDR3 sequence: CASSRGTSGTYNEQFF. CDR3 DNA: TGCGCCAGCAGCAGAGGGACTAGCGGGACATACAATGAGCAGTTCTTC.

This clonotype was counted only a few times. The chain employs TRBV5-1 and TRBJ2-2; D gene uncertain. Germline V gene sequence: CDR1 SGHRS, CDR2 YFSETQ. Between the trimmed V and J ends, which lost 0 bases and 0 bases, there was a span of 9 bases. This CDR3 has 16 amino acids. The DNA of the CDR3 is TGCGCCAGCAGCTTGGGAAGGGTTTCGAACACCGGGGAGCTGTTTTTT. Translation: CASSLGRVSNTGELFF.